This entry features one T cell receptor beta chain sequence. The sample is drawn from a study of blood T cell repertoires in COVID-19. Study-level information: Specimens from acute and convalescent COVID-19 originated in the United States, Italy and Spain. The cDNA or gDNA used as material had been derived from T cells, B-cell-depleted T cells, or PBMCs.

The CDR3 is made up of 14 amino acids. CDR1 is SGDLS, CDR2 YYNGEE, per germline. Trimming pared 0 bases from V and 1 base from J, leaving 8 bases between. In the source study's methods: For nucleated cells, counts were estimated from reference gene primer amplification. The assay was immunoSEQ multiplex PCR, and TCRdb's table has in-frame clones only and misses some. The V and J calls and the clone size are those of that table, but D and trimming were determined from the DNA. Found here are approximately 290,000 clones, around 91% of them singletons; the top ten hold around 13%. V is TRBV9 and J is TRBJ2-7; tentatively, D is TRBD2 (5 bases). The sample was peripheral blood. The sequence was obtained from an older woman with acute or convalescent COVID-19. The CDR3 here is CASSVGGFSYEQYF. Here the CDR3 DNA reads TGTGCCAGCAGCGTAGGAGGGTTTTCCTACGAGCAGTACTTC. Complete variable domain (other parts from reference TRBV9 and TRBJ2-7): DSGVTQTPKHLITATGQRVTLRCSPRSGDLSVYWYQQSLDQGLQFLIQYYNGEERAKGNILERFSAQQFPDLHSELNLSSLELGDSALYFCASSVGGFSYEQYFGPGTRLTVT.